This TCR beta chain was found in a study of T-cell memory formation after mild COVID-19. MiXCR, applied by TCRdb to the 5' RACE reads, yields one record per CDR3 protein. The data hold 300,000 to 350,000 distinct CDR3 sequences, with 15% to 20% observed a single time. This CDR3 region has 14 residues. The germline gives CDR1 SGHRS, CDR2 YFSETQ. The trim removed 2 bases at V and 8 bases at J, leaving 5 bases unmatched. The sequenced sample was PBMCs or a T cell subset sorted from them (not recorded which). The rearrangement links TRBV5-1 to TRBJ1-4; 8 nucleotides agree with TRBD1. This clonotype was obtained from a man aged 18 to 30 who had mild COVID-19 (a few samples of this study predate the infection). Cell type and time point are not known. The CDR3 here is CASSFQGASEKLFF. The CDR3, as DNA: TGCGCCAGCAGCTTCCAGGGGGCCTCCGAAAAACTGTTTTTT.